The 8 T cell receptor beta chains given below trace back to one sample, sequenced in a study of technical replicates of blood from a handful of donors. TCRdb's copy holds only in-frame clones and misses some; the assay was immunoSEQ multiplex PCR. The table lists around 79,000 clones, 91% of them singletons, with 0.3% to 0.5% in the top ten. The sample comprised T cells isolated from PBMCs. Receptors were obtained from a human donor in good health. Some clones in this sample may be carry-over from other donors' samples.

This rearrangement joins TRBV19 to TRBJ2-7, with unresolved D. The CDR3 is 10 amino acids. Germline CDR1 LNHDA, CDR2 SQIVND (reference sequence). V was pared by 7 bases and J by 3 bases, with 4 bases between. The chain's CDR3 is CASTRYEQYF. CDR3 sequence (DNA): TGTGCCAGTACCCGCTACGAGCAGTACTTC.

The sample holds a few counts of this clone. The genes are TRBV10-3 and TRBJ1-1; D call uncertain. The CDR3 is 11 residues long. V dropped 0 bases and J dropped 7 bases, with 3 bases sitting between them. Germline values: CDR1 ENHRY, CDR2 SYGVKD. CDR3 residues: CAISESREAFF. The CDR3 DNA follows: TGTGCCATCAGTGAGTCCCGTGAAGCTTTCTTT.

This chain links TRBV4-1 with TRBJ2-7; D is possibly TRBD2 (5 bases). CDR1 is MGHRA, CDR2 YSYEKL, per germline. The CDR3 length is 14 residues. V dropped 4 bases and J dropped 2 bases, with 12 bases sitting between them. The CDR3 DNA reads TGCGCCAGCAGCCGAGTCGAGACTACCTACGAGCAGTACTTC. This gives the protein CASSRVETTYEQYF.

As DNA, the CDR3 is TGTGCCAGCAGTTACCGACCGACTAGCTTGTCCGGGGAGCTGTTTTTT. This sequence encodes CASSYRPTSLSGELFF. The chain joins TRBV6-6 to TRBJ2-2, with 7 bases identical to TRBD2. After removal of 2 bases from V and 6 bases from J, the junction contained 9 bases not matched to a gene. The CDR3 length is 16 residues. Germline CDR1 and CDR2: MNHNY and SVGAGI (reference sequence).

In DNA, the CDR3 is TGTGCCAGCAGCTCCCTACAGGGCAATCAGCCCCAGCATTTT. This sequence encodes CASSSLQGNQPQHF. The chain has TRBV5-5 and TRBJ1-5; perhaps TRBD1 as D (5 bases). V was pared by 3 bases and J by 2 bases, with 9 bases between. Germline CDR1 is SGHKS and CDR2 is YYEKEE (reference sequence). CDR3 size: 14 residues.

This chain connects TRBV7-2 to TRBJ1-1; tentative D call: TRBD1 (5 bases). Germline values: CDR1 SGHTA, CDR2 FQGNSA. The CDR3 spans 13 residues. Trimming left V 6 bases short and J 2 bases short, with 10 bases between. The CDR3, as DNA: TGTGCCAGCAGTCTAAGGGGAAACACTGAAGCTTTCTTT. Translated, it gives CASSLRGNTEAFF.

The chain links TRBV7-2 to TRBJ2-2, with 8 bases that match TRBD2. This CDR3 has 14 amino acids. Trimming cost V 7 bases and J 2 bases; bases outside gene matches: 3. Per germline, CDR1 SGHTA and CDR2 FQGNSA. CDR3 loop: CASTLAVNTGELFF. Here the CDR3 DNA reads TGTGCCAGCACACTAGCGGTCAACACCGGGGAGCTGTTTTTT.

The chain is built from TRBV2 and TRBJ1-2; no reliable D call. The length of the CDR3 is 13 residues. In germline, CDR1 is SNHLY, CDR2 FYNNEI. Trimming shortened V by 6 bases and J by 4 bases, and 12 bases separated the two germline ends. The DNA of the CDR3 is TGTGCCAGCAGCCTAGACGGAACCTATGGCTACACCTTC. This codes for CASSLDGTYGYTF.